This T cell receptor beta chain was captured in a study of glioma-infiltrating T cells. Study-wide results and limits: CDR3 overlap between tissue and blood was very small. Non-neoplastic patients had below-expected tissue-blood divergence, while all gliomas exceeded expectation.

This clonotype was found many times. Its antigen is as yet unknown. CDR3 size: 17 residues. The germline V gene encodes CDR1 MDHEN and CDR2 SYDVKM. V trimming: 4 bases; J trimming: 8 bases; junction bases outside the gene matches: 13. Amplification of TCR alpha and beta CDR3 regions from RNA used iRepertoire nested multiplex PCR. For one-step reverse transcription and amplification, about 85-400 ng of tissue mRNA or PBMC total RNA was used. TCRdb independently ran MiXCR on the multiplex PCR reads; one entry per CDR3 protein. The sample contains over 100,000 distinct CDR3 sequences, less than 30% of which appear only once.

V gene TRBV28 combines with J gene TRBJ2-1; 11 bases map to TRBD2. Sequencing input: glioma tissue, nonneoplastic brain tissue, or PBMCs (not recorded which). The receptor was derived from a human donor with low-grade glioma or glioblastoma, undergoing nonglioma brain surgery, or in good health (not recorded which). The CDR3 here is CASSSILLAGVMDEQFF. The CDR3 DNA follows: TGTGCCAGCAGTTCTATTCTACTAGCGGGAGTTATGGATGAGCAGTTCTTC.